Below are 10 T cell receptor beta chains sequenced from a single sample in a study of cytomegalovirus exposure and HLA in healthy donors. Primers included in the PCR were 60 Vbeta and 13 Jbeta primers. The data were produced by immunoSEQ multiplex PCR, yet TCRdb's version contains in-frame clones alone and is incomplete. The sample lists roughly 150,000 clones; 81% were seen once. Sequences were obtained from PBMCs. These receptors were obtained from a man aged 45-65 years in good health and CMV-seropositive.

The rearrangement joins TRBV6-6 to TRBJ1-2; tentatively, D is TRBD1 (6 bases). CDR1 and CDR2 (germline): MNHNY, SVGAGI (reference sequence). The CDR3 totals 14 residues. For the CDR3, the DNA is TGTGCGCTGCACGGGGGGCAAAGAGACTATGGCTACACCTTC. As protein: CALHGGQRDYGYTF.

DNA of the CDR3: TGTGCCAGCAGCAGTAGCCTGGGGCGTACCCCTAACTATGGCTACACCTTC. It translates to CASSSSLGRTPNYGYTF. The chain has TRBV21-1 and TRBJ1-2; TRBD1, the D gene given by the table, was not confirmed from the DNA. TRBV21-1 is a pseudogene. The CDR3 spans 17 residues.

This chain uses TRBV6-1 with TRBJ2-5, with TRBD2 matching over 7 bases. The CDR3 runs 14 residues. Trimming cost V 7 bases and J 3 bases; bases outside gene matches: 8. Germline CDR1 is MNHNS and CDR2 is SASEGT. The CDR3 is CASNSGGPKETQYF. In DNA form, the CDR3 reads TGTGCCAGCAACTCGGGAGGTCCAAAAGAGACCCAGTACTTC.

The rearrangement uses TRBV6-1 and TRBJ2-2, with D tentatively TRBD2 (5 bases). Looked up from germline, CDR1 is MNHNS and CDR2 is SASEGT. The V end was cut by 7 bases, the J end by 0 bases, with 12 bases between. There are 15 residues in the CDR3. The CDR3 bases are TGTGCCAGCAACGCTGGAGGCCCGAACACCGGGGAGCTGTTTTTT. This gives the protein CASNAGGPNTGELFF.

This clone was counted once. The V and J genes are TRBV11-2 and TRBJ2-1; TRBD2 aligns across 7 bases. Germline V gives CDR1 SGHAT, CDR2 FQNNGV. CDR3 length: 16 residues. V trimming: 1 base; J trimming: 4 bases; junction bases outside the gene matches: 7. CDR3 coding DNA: TGTGCCAGCAGCTTAGGTCCGGGGGGTGGGTACAATGAGCAGTTCTTC. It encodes CASSLGPGGGYNEQFF.

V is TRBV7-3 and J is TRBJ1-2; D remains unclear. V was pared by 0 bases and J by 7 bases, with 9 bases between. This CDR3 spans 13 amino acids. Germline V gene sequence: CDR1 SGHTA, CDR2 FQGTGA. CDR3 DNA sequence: TGTGCCAGCAGCTTAACAGGGAGATCTGGCTACACCTTC. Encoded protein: CASSLTGRSGYTF.

The CDR3 region has the DNA TGCGCCAGCAGCCAAGCGGGTGGCGGGAGGGAGACCCAGTACTTC. This gives the protein CASSQAGGGRETQYF. The chain links TRBV4-3 to TRBJ2-5, with 8 bases aligning to TRBD2. Looked up from germline, CDR1 is LGHNA and CDR2 is YSLEER. With 1 base clipped from V and 5 bases from J, the junction kept 6 bases outside the gene matches. The CDR3 spans 15 residues.

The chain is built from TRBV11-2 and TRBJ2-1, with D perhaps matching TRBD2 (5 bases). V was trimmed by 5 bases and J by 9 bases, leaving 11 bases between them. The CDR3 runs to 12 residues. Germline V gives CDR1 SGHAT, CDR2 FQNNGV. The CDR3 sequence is CASSPGGLEQFF. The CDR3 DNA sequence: TGTGCCAGCAGCCCCGGTGGACTTGAGCAGTTCTTC.

CDR3 sequence reads: CASSIDRGLEETQYF. The CDR3 DNA follows: TGTGCCAGTAGTATAGATCGGGGACTGGAAGAGACCCAGTACTTC. V and J are TRBV19 and TRBJ2-5, with D possibly being TRBD2 (6 bases). Germline V gives CDR1 LNHDA, CDR2 SQIVND (reference sequence). The CDR3 is 15 residues long. V was trimmed by 0 bases and J by 3 bases, leaving 11 bases between them.

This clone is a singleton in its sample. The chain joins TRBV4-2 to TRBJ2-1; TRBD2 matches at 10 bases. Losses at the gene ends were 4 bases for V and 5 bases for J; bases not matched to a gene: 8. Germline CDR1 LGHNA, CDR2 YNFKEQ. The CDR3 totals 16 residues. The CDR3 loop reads CASSRKTSGADNEQFF. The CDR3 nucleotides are TGTGCCAGCAGCCGGAAAACTAGCGGGGCTGACAATGAGCAGTTCTTC.